The present T cell receptor beta chain was sequenced within a study of blood T cell repertoires in COVID-19. Study background: Sample material is recorded as cDNA or gDNA derived from T cells, B-cell-depleted T cells, or PBMCs.

V shed 3 bases, J shed 0 bases, and the junction held 4 bases outside the gene matches. Per the germline V gene, CDR1 is KGHSH and CDR2 is LQKENI. The CDR3 has 16 amino acids. Original analysis: Amplified reference gene primers provided the basis for estimating nucleated cell counts. Using immunoSEQ multiplex PCR, the repertoire was profiled, and TCRdb retains in-frame clones only, with some absent. D and trimming come from the DNA, and the V and J calls and clone size come from that table. The sample holds roughly 38,000 clones; just over 90% are singletons and the top ten take about 2.2%. This chain connects TRBV18 to TRBJ1-4; 7 nucleotides line up with TRBD1. Sequencing was performed on peripheral blood. This TCR was sampled from a man aged 50-59 years with active COVID-19. In DNA form, the CDR3 reads TGTGCCAGCTCACCGCGCAGGGGGGCAACTAATGAAAAACTGTTTTTT. Protein: CASSPRRGATNEKLFF.